The 24 T cell receptor beta chains below were found in one sample sequenced in a study of regulatory T cells in long-lasting Graves disease. Time point meaning: persistent/refractory GD, antithyroid drugs over 5 years with positive TRAb. RNA extracted from PBMCs served as the sequencing template. With iRepertoire HTBI primers and Arm-PCR of CDR3 regions, TCR beta libraries were built. Each CDR3 protein gets one entry after TCRdb re-called the multiplex PCR reads with MiXCR. The sample includes a few hundred thousand distinct CDR3 sequences, roughly a fifth seen only once; the top ten take over 6%. The sample consisted of peripheral blood mononuclear cells (PBMCs), taken when the disease was refractory, from a patient treated with antithyroid drugs. The receptors were sampled from a female donor with Graves disease.

This clonotype has just a few counts. The chain carries TRBV6-1 and TRBJ1-3; tentative D call: TRBD1 (5 bases). V shed 7 bases and J shed 0 bases, with 16 bases lying between them. This CDR3 comprises 16 residues. Germline values: CDR1 MNHNS, CDR2 SASEGT. In DNA, the CDR3 is TGTGCCAGCAACTCGAGGAGGGACTACTCTGGAAACACCATATATTTT. Its protein is CASNSRRDYSGNTIYF.

This clonotype was seen ten or more times. The chain has TRBV3-1 and TRBJ1-1; D might be TRBD1 (6 bases). The CDR3 loop spans 14 amino acids. V lost 4 bases to trimming and J lost 1 base, with 10 bases between them. Per germline, CDR1 LGHDT and CDR2 YNNKEL (reference sequence). The CDR3 is CASSPGTPNTEAFF. The CDR3, as DNA: TGTGCCAGCAGCCCTGGGACACCGAACACTGAAGCTTTCTTT. The full variable domain, in which reference TRBV3-1 and TRBJ1-1 provide the parts outside the CDR3, is DTAVSQTPKYLVTQMGNDKSIKCEQNLGHDTMYWYKQDSKKFLKIMFSYNNKELIINETVPNRFSPKSPDKAHLNLHINSLELGDSAVYFCASSPGTPNTEAFFGQGTRLTVV.

J is TRBJ1-5 and V is TRBV20-1; 8 bases are shared with TRBD1. The CDR3 is made up of 16 amino acids. Germline V gene lookup returns CDR1 DFQATT and CDR2 SNEGSKA (reference sequence). V gave up 0 bases and J gave up 6 bases; unmatched junction bases: 10. CDR3 in amino acids: CSARDGAGGAGQPQHF. CDR3 in DNA: TGCAGTGCTAGAGATGGGGCAGGGGGCGCGGGTCAGCCCCAGCATTTT.

In this sample, this clonotype turned up many times. The chain couples TRBV5-6 to TRBJ2-2, with 7 bases identical to TRBD1. J was trimmed by 6 bases and V by 0 bases; bases with no gene match: 8. Germline CDR1 reads SGHDT; CDR2 reads YYEEEE. The CDR3 is 16 residues long. DNA for the CDR3: TGTGCCAGCAGCTTGGCCCTGGCAGGGGGAGCCGGGGAGCTGTTTTTT. Protein: CASSLALAGGAGELFF. Full variable domain (rest looked up from reference TRBV5-6 and TRBJ2-2): DAGVTQSPTHLIKTRGQQVTLRCSPKSGHDTVSWYQQALGQGPQFIFQYYEEEERQRGNFPDRFSGHQFPNYSSELNVNALLLGDSALYLCASSLALAGGAGELFFGEGSRLTVL.

Only a few counts were recorded for this clonotype. This chain links TRBV27 with TRBJ1-2; D is possibly TRBD1 (5 bases). This CDR3 has 14 residues. V lost 5 bases and J lost 8, with 18 bases in between. Germline lookup yields CDR1 MNHEY and CDR2 SMNVEV (reference sequence). The CDR3 coding sequence is TGTGCCAGCAGTCCGTTCGGACCCGGGGCCGGCTACACCTTC. The encoded protein is CASSPFGPGAGYTF.

This clonotype was counted many times. The chain combines TRBV7-8 with TRBJ1-1, with D uncertain. V was shortened by 5 bases and J by 6 bases, with 16 bases between the two germline ends. The CDR3 loop spans 14 amino acids. The V gene's germline CDR1 is SGHVS and CDR2 FQNEAQ. CDR3 in DNA: TGTGCCAGCAGCCGAATGCCAATGAAGTCTGAAGCTTTCTTT. It translates to CASSRMPMKSEAFF.

This clonotype was seen a few times. The rearrangement links TRBV20-1 to TRBJ1-1; unclear D gene. V dropped 6 bases and J dropped 0 bases, with 8 bases sitting between them. The CDR3 covers 12 residues. The germline V gene has CDR1 DFQATT and CDR2 SNEGSKA (reference sequence). CDR3 residues: CSASVLNTEAFF. The CDR3 DNA is TGCAGTGCCTCGGTATTGAACACTGAAGCTTTCTTT.

The gene calls are TRBV27 and TRBJ2-7; D unclear. The CDR3 length is 14 residues. Germline lookup yields CDR1 MNHEY and CDR2 SMNVEV (reference sequence). The V end was cut by 5 bases, the J end by 3 bases, with 14 bases between. The CDR3 coding sequence is TGTGCCAGCAGTCTTAAGCCGGGTGACTACGAGCAGTACTTC. Translating gives CASSLKPGDYEQYF.

A word on this clonotype: The conserved phenylalanine or tryptophan is not found at the CDR3 terminus, so this likely reflects a read error. V is TRBV9 and J is TRBJ2-2; TRBD2 matches at 7 bases. The germline CDR1 and CDR2 sequences are SGDLS and YYNGEE. Trimming removed 3 bases from V and 3 bases from J; junction bases left unmatched: 5. This CDR3 region has 15 residues. CDR3 amino acids: CASSASGGYTGELFS. CDR3 DNA: TGTGCCAGCAGCGCTTCGGGGGGATACACCGGGGAGCTGTTTTCT.

This rearrangement joins TRBV7-2 to TRBJ2-2; D may be TRBD2 (5 bases). Germline V CDR1 and CDR2: SGHTA, FQGNSA. The CDR3 loop spans 17 amino acids. V was shortened by 2 bases and J by 6 bases, with 19 bases between the two germline ends. As DNA, the CDR3 is TGTGCCAGCAGCTTAACATACGGGATATATCGGGCCGGGGAGCTGTTTTTT. Translation gives CASSLTYGIYRAGELFF. The full variable domain, with the rest looked up from reference TRBV7-2 and TRBJ2-2, is GAGVSQSPSNKVTEKGKDVELRCDPISGHTALYWYRQSLGQGLEFLIYFQGNSAPDKSGLPSDRFSAERTGGSVSTLTIQRTQQEDSAVYLCASSLTYGIYRAGELFFGEGSRLTVL.

There are many counts of this clonotype. V usage is TRBV11-2 and J usage is TRBJ2-7; 7 bases fit TRBD2. CDR3 length: 16 amino acids. V dropped 0 bases and J dropped 1; count of bases not matched to a gene: 6. The germline gives CDR1 SGHAT, CDR2 FQNNGV. The chain's CDR3 is CASSLDPTSSSYEQYF. In DNA form, the CDR3 reads TGTGCCAGCAGCTTAGATCCGACTAGCTCGTCCTACGAGCAGTACTTC.

This clonotype was observed many times. The rearrangement links TRBV20-1 to TRBJ1-1; 7 bases fit TRBD1. Per germline, CDR1 DFQATT and CDR2 SNEGSKA (reference sequence). The J segment lost 1 base and the V segment lost 6 bases, leaving 5 bases of the junction unmatched. The CDR3 has 13 residues. The CDR3: CSADRQGNTEAFF. In DNA form, the CDR3 reads TGCAGTGCGGACAGACAGGGGAACACTGAAGCTTTCTTT.

This clonotype showed up just a few times. This rearrangement joins TRBV6-1 to TRBJ2-7, with D possibly TRBD1 on 5 matching bases. The V end was cut by 5 bases, the J end by 6 bases, with 11 bases between. This CDR3 contains 12 residues. Germline V gives CDR1 MNHNS, CDR2 SASEGT. CDR3 nucleotides: TGTGCCAGCAGTACCCCAGGGCCCGAGCAGTACTTC. Its translation: CASSTPGPEQYF.

This clonotype was detected ten times or more. The rearrangement joins TRBV20-1 to TRBJ1-5, with 8 bases that match TRBD1. Losses at the gene ends were 2 bases for V and 7 bases for J; bases not matched to a gene: 7. The CDR3 has 14 residues. Germline lookup yields CDR1 DFQATT and CDR2 SNEGSKA (reference sequence). As DNA, the CDR3 is TGCAGTGCTAGAATCCAGGGGGCAAGCCAGCCCCAGCATTTT. This sequence encodes CSARIQGASQPQHF.

This clonotype was recorded at least ten times. The chain recombines TRBV28 with TRBJ2-5, with D unresolved. CDR1 and CDR2 (germline): MDHEN, SYDVKM. The CDR3 sequence is 10 residues long. Trimming left V 6 bases short and J 11 bases short, with 10 bases between. For the CDR3, the DNA is TGTGCCAGCAGACCCGAAGGGCAGTACTTC. Its protein is CASRPEGQYF. The full variable domain, its missing parts supplied by reference TRBV28 and TRBJ2-5, is DVKVTQSSRYLVKRTGEKVFLECVQDMDHENMFWYRQDPGLGLRLIYFSYDVKMKEKGDIPEGYSVSREKKERFSLILESASTNQTSMYLCASRPEGQYFGPGTRLLVL.

This clonotype has more than one count but fewer than ten. The chain couples TRBV29-1 to TRBJ2-7; 15 nucleotides agree with TRBD2. The CDR3 is made up of 15 amino acids. The trim removed 3 bases at V and 6 bases at J, leaving 6 bases unmatched. Germline CDR1 SQVTM, CDR2 ANQGSEA. CDR3: CSVESKGLAGGEQYF. DNA for the CDR3: TGCAGCGTTGAGAGTAAGGGACTAGCGGGAGGCGAGCAGTACTTC.

This clonotype was detected many times. The V call is TRBV27, the J call TRBJ1-5; D unclear. The CDR3 is made up of 13 amino acids. The germline V gene has CDR1 MNHEY and CDR2 SMNVEV (reference sequence). V dropped 4 bases and J dropped 7 bases, with 11 bases sitting between them. The CDR3, as DNA: TGTGCCAGCAGTTCCACAAGGGAGCAGCCCCAGCATTTT. Its protein is CASSSTREQPQHF.

The sample holds many counts of this clonotype. V is TRBV2 and J is TRBJ1-2; 10 positions agree with TRBD1. Germline V lookup: CDR1 SNHLY, CDR2 FYNNEI. V trimming: 10 bases; J trimming: 8 bases; junction bases outside the gene matches: 10. The CDR3 length is 13 residues. CDR3 nucleotide sequence: TGTGCCACATCAATGGGGACAGGGGTCGGCTACACCTTC. Its protein is CATSMGTGVGYTF.

This clonotype occurred a few times. The chain carries TRBV4-3 and TRBJ2-2; no clear D. The CDR3 runs 13 residues. CDR1 is LGHNA and CDR2 is YSLEER in the germline V gene. The V and J ends lost 0 bases and 3 bases respectively, with 2 bases between them. The CDR3 nucleotides are TGCGCCAGCAGCCAAGATTACACCGGGGAGCTGTTTTTT. It specifies CASSQDYTGELFF.

Regarding this clonotype: A much more abundant neighbour one base away suggests this may be a read error. V usage is TRBV6-2 or TRBV6-3 and J usage is TRBJ2-5; D not certain. The better agreement between TRBJ2-4 and the DNA end casts doubt on the J call. The CDR3 runs 13 residues. Germline V CDR1 and CDR2: MNHEY, SVGEGT. DNA of the CDR3: TGTGCCAGCAGTCCCCATTTGGAAGACATTCAGTACTTC. Protein: CASSPHLEDIQYF.

DNA for the CDR3: TGTGCCGGGCTCCGGCAGGGGGCTACCGATGCGGGCTACACCTTC. It is translated as CAGLRQGATDAGYTF. The chain uses TRBV27 and TRBJ1-2; 8 bases are shared with TRBD1. The junction had 19 bases not matched to a gene; V was cut back by 11 bases and J by 8 bases. This CDR3 contains 15 residues. Germline values: CDR1 MNHEY, CDR2 SMNVEV (reference sequence).

This clonotype appeared many times. The V call is TRBV12-3 or TRBV12-4, the J call TRBJ1-1, with D perhaps matching TRBD1 (5 bases). CDR3 length: 17 amino acids. V was trimmed by 5 bases and J by 0 bases, leaving 19 bases between them. CDR3 bases: TGTGCCAGCAGTCCCCATCCACAGGTGCTGATGAACACTGAAGCTTTCTTT. This encodes CASSPHPQVLMNTEAFF.

This chain uses TRBV5-1 with TRBJ2-7; TRBD2 aligns across 7 bases. J gave up 2 bases and V 2 bases, and 10 bases lay outside the gene matches. CDR1 SGHRS and CDR2 YFSETQ come from the germline V gene. The CDR3 covers 16 residues. CDR3 residues: CASSFPSRDYPYEQYF. CDR3 DNA: TGCGCCAGCAGCTTCCCCTCCCGGGACTACCCCTACGAGCAGTACTTC.

This clonotype was picked up many times. This chain connects TRBV28 to TRBJ1-3; maybe TRBD1 (6 bases). Germline assignment: CDR1 MDHEN and CDR2 SYDVKM. V was shortened by 6 bases and J by 2 bases, with 11 bases between the two germline ends. The CDR3 length is 14 residues. Here the CDR3 reads CASSPGGTGNTIYF. For the CDR3, the DNA is TGTGCCAGCAGCCCTGGGGGCACTGGAAACACCATATATTTT.